This entry lists 18 T cell receptor beta chains sequenced from one sample in a study of CD8+CD57+ T cells in acquired aplastic anemia. Genomic DNA templated the TCR beta VDJ and CDR3 profiling. TCRdb re-called the reads with MiXCR, one entry per CDR3 protein. This table has 250,000 to 350,000 distinct CDR3 sequences, approximately 55% appearing once. The sequencing input was sorted CD4+, CD8+, or CD8+CD57+ T cells (not recorded which) from PBMCs. These receptors were obtained from a human donor with severe aplastic anemia or a healthy control (not recorded which).

The chain combines TRBV4-3 with TRBJ1-6; weak D call: TRBD1 (5 bases). Deletions cut 3 bases from V and 17 bases from J, with 17 bases between. The CDR3 is 13 residues long. Germline assignment: CDR1 LGHNA and CDR2 YSLEER. This chain's CDR3 is CASSHGQGSKFHF. The CDR3 DNA reads TGCGCCAGCAGCCACGGACAAGGGTCGAAGTTCCACTTT.

This clonotype was seen a handful of times. Being one base from a much bigger clone, this may be a read error. The conserved final phenylalanine or tryptophan is absent from the CDR3, which likely points to a read error. The rearrangement links TRBV4-2 to TRBJ2-5; no clear D. The length of the CDR3 is 16 residues. Trimming shortened V by 1 base and J by 1 base, and 13 bases separated the two germline ends. Germline V gene lookup returns CDR1 LGHNA and CDR2 YNFKEQ. CDR3 residues: CASSQGLTPAQETQYL. The CDR3 DNA reads as TGTGCCAGCAGCCAAGGCTTAACCCCCGCCCAAGAGACCCAGTACCTC.

The CDR3 sequence is CSVVGSWQFF. CDR3 bases: TGCAGCGTTGTGGGCTCCTGGCAGTTCTTC. This sequence joins TRBV29-1 and TRBJ2-1; D remains unclear. The length of the CDR3 is 10 residues. Between the trimmed V and J ends, which lost 4 bases and 12 bases, there was a span of 10 bases. Germline V gene data show CDR1 as SQVTM and CDR2 as ANQGSEA.

As to this clonotype: This may be a read error, as it is one base from a much larger clone. This chain uses TRBV28 with TRBJ2-3, with a weak D call TRBD2 (5 bases). Between the trimmed V and J ends, which lost 5 bases and 2 bases, there was a span of 11 bases. Germline assignment: CDR1 MDHEN and CDR2 SYDVKM. The CDR3 is 14 residues long. The CDR3 loop is CASSQAAFTDTQYF. CDR3 DNA: TGTGCCAGCAGTCAAGCGGCCTTCACAGATACGCAGTATTTT.

The V gene is TRBV19, the J gene TRBJ1-2; a weak D match, TRBD1 (6 bases). Germline CDR1 LNHDA, CDR2 SQIVND (reference sequence). The CDR3 covers 15 residues. Trimming left V 3 bases short and J 7 bases short, with 18 bases between. CDR3 region: CASSISMGQGPGYTF. The CDR3 DNA follows: TGTGCCAGTAGTATTTCAATGGGACAAGGACCTGGCTACACCTTC.

Of note for this clonotype: The conserved closing phenylalanine or tryptophan is absent in this CDR3, likely reflecting a read error. This rearrangement joins TRBV7-2 to TRBJ1-1; 8 bases align to TRBD1. V trimming: 3 bases; J trimming: 6 bases; junction bases outside the gene matches: 9. Germline V gene sequence: CDR1 SGHTA, CDR2 FQGNSA. The CDR3 is made up of 15 amino acids. The CDR3 DNA reads TGTGCCAGCAGCTTGGATTCAGGGGGCTGGGCTGAAGCTTTCCTT. Its translation is CASSLDSGGWAEAFL.

The chain joins TRBV7-8 to TRBJ2-3; the match to TRBD1 covers 7 bases. This CDR3 has 15 amino acids. The junction had 6 bases not matched to a gene; V was cut back by 5 bases and J by 1 base. The germline V gene encodes CDR1 SGHVS and CDR2 FQNEAQ. CDR3 in amino acids: CASSQQGQGTDTQYF. Here the CDR3 DNA reads TGTGCCAGCAGCCAACAGGGGCAGGGCACAGATACGCAGTATTTT.

Worth noting for this clonotype: Likely a read error: the CDR3 ends without its conserved phenylalanine or tryptophan. In DNA, the CDR3 is TGCAGTGCTAGAGCGAGGGTTAAGGAGACCCAGTACCTC. Translation: CSARARVKETQYL. This chain connects TRBV20-1 to TRBJ2-5, with D perhaps TRBD2 (5 bases). The germline V and J ends were trimmed by 1 base and 5 bases, with 11 bases remaining between them. The CDR3 sequence is 13 residues long. CDR1 DFQATT and CDR2 SNEGSKA come from the germline V gene (reference sequence).

This clonotype has only one observation. The chain links TRBV9 to TRBJ1-5, with TRBD1 matching 8 bases. The V segment lost 2 bases and the J segment 7 bases; nucleotides outside the gene matches: 5. Per germline, CDR1 SGDLS and CDR2 YYNGEE. The CDR3 sequence is 14 residues long. This CDR3 is CASSVGQGGQPQHF. The CDR3, as DNA: TGTGCCAGCAGCGTTGGACAGGGAGGCCAGCCCCAGCATTTT.

In this sample, this clonotype turned up many times. This chain uses TRBV5-6 with TRBJ2-7; D could derive from TRBD1 or TRBD2 (5 bases each). The germline CDR1 and CDR2 sequences are SGHDT and YYEEEE. This CDR3 is built from 14 residues. V lost 7 bases and J 3 bases, leaving 17 bases between the germline ends. Written as DNA, the CDR3 is TGTGCCAGCGGGGTTTGGGGGAAGGTCTACGAGCAGTACTTC. It codes for CASGVWGKVYEQYF.

This clonotype came up many times. The V and J genes are TRBV20-1 and TRBJ2-3, with TRBD2 identical over 9 bases. The CDR3 loop spans 13 amino acids. Trimming removed 5 bases from V and 3 bases from J; junction bases left unmatched: 3. Germline-derived CDR1 and CDR2 are DFQATT and SNEGSKA (reference sequence). The CDR3 protein is CSARLAGTDTQYF. In DNA form, the CDR3 reads TGCAGTGCTCGGCTAGCGGGGACAGATACGCAGTATTTT.

V and J are TRBV20-1 and TRBJ1-1, with no clear D. Germline loops: CDR1 DFQATT, CDR2 SNEGSKA (reference sequence). CDR3 length: 11 residues. The V end lost 8 bases, the J end lost 8 bases, and 15 bases lay between the germline ends. CDR3 in amino acids: CSPPLAEEAFF. CDR3 coding DNA: TGCAGTCCTCCTCTAGCCGAAGAAGCTTTCTTT.

This clonotype was seen once. J is TRBJ2-7 and V is TRBV3-1; D perhaps matches TRBD1 (5 bases). Germline V CDR1 and CDR2: LGHDT, YNNKEL (reference sequence). This CDR3 has 18 residues. Deletions cut 1 base from V and 4 bases from J, with 23 bases between. In DNA, the CDR3 is TGTGCCAGCAGCCAAGTCTCTTGGGGCAAAACGACCCCTTACGAGCAGTACTTC. Its translation is CASSQVSWGKTTPYEQYF.

This clonotype was picked up a small number of times. This sequence joins TRBV20-1 and TRBJ2-7; possibly TRBD1 for D (5 bases). This CDR3 region has 12 residues. In germline, CDR1 is DFQATT, CDR2 SNEGSKA (reference sequence). V was cut by 3 bases and J by 2 bases, with 8 bases left in between. The CDR3 bases are TGCAGTGCTAGGGACACTGCCTACGAGCAGTACTTC. Protein sequence: CSARDTAYEQYF.

The chain combines TRBV12-3 or TRBV12-4 with TRBJ1-1; D is ambiguous. The CDR3 spans 14 residues. V lost 5 bases and J 4 bases, leaving 14 bases between the germline ends. The CDR3 nucleotides are TGTGCCAGCAGTCGAGCCGGAGGGATCACTGAAGCTTTCTTT. It encodes CASSRAGGITEAFF.

This clonotype was seen many times. The V call is TRBV18, the J call TRBJ1-1; the D is unclear. This CDR3 region has 13 residues. CDR1 is KGHSH and CDR2 is LQKENI in the germline V gene. V lost 3 bases, J lost 4 bases, and 9 bases lay in between. CDR3 bases: TGTGCCAGCTCACCGTACGAGGCCACTGAAGCTTTCTTT. Amino acid sequence: CASSPYEATEAFF.

The rearrangement links TRBV20-1 to TRBJ1-2; the D is unclear. Germline V gene sequence: CDR1 DFQATT, CDR2 SNEGSKA (reference sequence). CDR3 length: 13 residues. V lost 3 bases and J 8 bases, leaving 16 bases between the germline ends. In DNA, the CDR3 is TGCAGTGCTAGCGGTAACGAGTTTGGAGGCTACACCTTC. Amino acids: CSASGNEFGGYTF.

The chain joins TRBV2 to TRBJ2-7; D possibly corresponds to TRBD1 (5 bases). V was pared by 6 bases and J by 2 bases, with 17 bases between. Germline CDR1 SNHLY, CDR2 FYNNEI. The CDR3 runs to 15 residues. CDR3 residues: CASSLESTGTYEQYF. The CDR3 DNA follows: TGTGCCAGCAGCTTAGAAAGCACAGGAACCTACGAGCAGTACTTC.